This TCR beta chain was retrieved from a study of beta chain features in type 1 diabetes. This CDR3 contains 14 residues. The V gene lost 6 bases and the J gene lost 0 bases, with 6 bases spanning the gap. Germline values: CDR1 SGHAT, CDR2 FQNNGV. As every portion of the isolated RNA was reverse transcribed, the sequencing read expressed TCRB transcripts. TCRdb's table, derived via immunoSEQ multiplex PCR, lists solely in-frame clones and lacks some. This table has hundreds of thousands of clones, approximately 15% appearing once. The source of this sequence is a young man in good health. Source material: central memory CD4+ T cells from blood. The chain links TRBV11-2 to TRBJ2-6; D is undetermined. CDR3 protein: CASSQVSGANVLTF. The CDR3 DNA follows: TGTGCCAGCAGTCAAGTCTCTGGGGCCAACGTCCTGACTTTC.